This entry describes one T cell receptor (beta chain). The data were produced by immunoSEQ multiplex PCR, yet TCRdb's version contains in-frame clones alone and is incomplete. The sample records 12,000 to 15,000 clones, about 66% being singletons. This sample was taken from a study of T cells in tumors after PD-1 blockade. Study details: On average, tumor samples gave over 20,000 TCR templates and approximately 6,000 unique clonotypes.

The TCR sequence derives from a human donor with cutaneous squamous cell carcinoma. Sequencing was performed on tumor tissue, taken after anti-PD-1 treatment.

The CDR3 coding sequence is TGTGCCAGCAGCGAGGCTCCGACACCGAACTATGGCTACACCTTC. Protein sequence: CASSEAPTPNYGYTF. The gene calls are TRBV9 and TRBJ1-2; D is unresolved. Germline CDR1 reads SGDLS; CDR2 reads YYNGEE. The CDR3 is made up of 15 amino acids. The V gene lost 3 bases and the J gene lost 2 bases, with 14 bases spanning the gap.